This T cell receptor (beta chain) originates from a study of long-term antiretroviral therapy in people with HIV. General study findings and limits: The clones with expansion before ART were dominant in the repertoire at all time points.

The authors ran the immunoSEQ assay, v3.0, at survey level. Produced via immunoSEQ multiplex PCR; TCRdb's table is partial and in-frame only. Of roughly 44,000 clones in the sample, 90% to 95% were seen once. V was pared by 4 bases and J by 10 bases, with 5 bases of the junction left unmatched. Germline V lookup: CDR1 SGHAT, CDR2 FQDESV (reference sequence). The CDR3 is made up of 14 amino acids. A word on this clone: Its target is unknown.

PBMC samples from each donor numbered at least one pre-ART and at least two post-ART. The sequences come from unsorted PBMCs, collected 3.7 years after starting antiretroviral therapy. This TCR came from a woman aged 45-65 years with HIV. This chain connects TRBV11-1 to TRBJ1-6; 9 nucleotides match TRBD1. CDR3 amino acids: CASSSDRGESPLHF. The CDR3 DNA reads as TGTGCCAGCAGCTCGGACAGGGGAGAGTCACCCCTCCACTTT. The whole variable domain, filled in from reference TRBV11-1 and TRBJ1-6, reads EAEVAQSPRYKITEKSQAVAFWCDPISGHATLYWYRQILGQGPELLVQFQDESVVDDSQLPKDRFSAERLKGVDSTLKIQPAELGDSAMYLCASSSDRGESPLHFGNGTRLTVT.